A single sample gave rise to the 24 T cell receptor beta chains below, sequenced in a study of CD8 T cells in ankylosing spondylitis. Their antigens remain unidentified. TCRdb redid the calling of the 5' RACE reads with MiXCR, one entry per CDR3 protein. This table holds 700,000 to 1,000,000 distinct CDR3 sequences, roughly 10% found once. General study findings and limits: Within ankylosing spondylitis blood, a TCR beta motif made up of roughly eight highly homologous variants appeared to be characteristic.

Sequencing was carried out using blood, either unsorted or a sorted T cell fraction (not recorded which). These receptors came from a male donor with ankylosing spondylitis.

Worth noting for this clonotype: At one boundary the junction diverges from the germline segment, which might be a read error. The rearrangement joins TRBV20-1 to TRBJ1-3, with TRBD1 matching over 8 bases. The CDR3 length is 12 residues. Germline lookup yields CDR1 DFQATT and CDR2 SNEGSKA (reference sequence). The CDR3 coding sequence is TGCAGTGCTAGAGATCTCAGACAGGGGCCGCTTTTT. It codes for CSARDLRQGPLF.

There are many counts of this clonotype. The rearrangement uses TRBV20-1 and TRBJ2-1; 7 bases line up with TRBD1. The CDR3 consists of 14 residues. The junction had 11 bases not matched to a gene; V was cut back by 4 bases and J by 8 bases. Germline V lookup: CDR1 DFQATT, CDR2 SNEGSKA (reference sequence). As DNA, the CDR3 is TGCAGTGCTAACAGGGGATTTCGGGTGGATGAGCAGTTCTTC. Amino acids: CSANRGFRVDEQFF.

This clonotype was observed many times. The chain combines TRBV5-1 with TRBJ2-7; 7 bases are shared with TRBD1. The CDR3 is made up of 14 amino acids. Germline V gene data show CDR1 as SGHRS and CDR2 as YFSETQ. Trimming took 4 bases from V and 3 from J; bases not matched to a gene: 7. The CDR3 DNA follows: TGCGCCAGCAGCCCGGACAGGCGGCACTACGAGCAGTACTTC. Protein sequence: CASSPDRRHYEQYF.

The sample holds a few counts of this clonotype. The V and J genes are TRBV7-2 and TRBJ2-5; 7 nucleotides agree with TRBD1. Germline V gene data show CDR1 as SGHTA and CDR2 as FQGNSA. With V trimmed by 5 bases and J by 7 bases, 10 bases remained unmatched. The CDR3 loop spans 14 amino acids. The CDR3 region is CASSLGTDSGTQYF. In nucleotides, the CDR3 is TGTGCCAGCAGCCTCGGGACAGATTCGGGGACCCAGTACTTC.

This clonotype was counted ten times or more. The genes are TRBV20-1 and TRBJ2-3; 7 bases are shared with TRBD2. The CDR3 is 14 amino acids. Losses at the gene ends were 4 bases for V and 2 bases for J; bases not matched to a gene: 6. In germline, CDR1 is DFQATT, CDR2 SNEGSKA (reference sequence). The CDR3: CSAISGGPTDTQYF. CDR3 nucleotides: TGCAGTGCTATTTCGGGGGGTCCCACAGATACGCAGTATTTT.

This clonotype was counted a few times. This rearrangement joins TRBV5-4 to TRBJ1-3, with TRBD1 identical over 12 bases. The CDR3 consists of 15 residues. The V gene end was trimmed by 4 bases and the J gene end by 6 bases; junction bases not matched to a gene: 5. Germline V lookup: CDR1 SGHNT, CDR2 YYREEE (reference sequence). The CDR3: CASSEGGQGANTIYF. The CDR3 coding sequence is TGTGCCAGCAGCGAGGGGGGACAGGGGGCAAACACCATATATTTT.

The V gene is TRBV6-2 or TRBV6-3, the J gene TRBJ1-4, with a weak D call TRBD1 (5 bases). CDR3 size: 14 residues. The ends were cut back, 5 bases at V and 5 bases at J, with 12 bases in the middle. Germline V gene lookup returns CDR1 MNHEY and CDR2 SVGEGT. The CDR3 region is CASSPWGRNEKLFF. In DNA, the CDR3 is TGTGCCAGCAGTCCCTGGGGCAGGAATGAAAAACTGTTTTTT.

This clonotype has a handful of counts. J is TRBJ1-6 and V is TRBV19, with 7 nucleotides matching TRBD1. Germline V CDR1 and CDR2: LNHDA, SQIVND (reference sequence). The ends lost 5 bases at V and 7 bases at J; junction bases unmatched: 5. The CDR3 length is 14 residues. CDR3 sequence: CASSLPQGNSPLHF. The CDR3 nucleotides read TGTGCCAGTAGTTTACCACAGGGGAATTCACCCCTCCACTTT.

This clonotype came up a few times. This chain links TRBV28 with TRBJ1-5, with D unresolved. Germline V gene lookup returns CDR1 MDHEN and CDR2 SYDVKM. The CDR3 runs 12 residues. The V end was cut by 5 bases, the J end by 9 bases, with 11 bases between. CDR3 DNA: TGTGCCAGCAGTCCTTACATCAGGCCCCAGCATTTT. Its protein is CASSPYIRPQHF.

The V gene is TRBV7-9, the J gene TRBJ2-7; D may be TRBD2 (6 bases). The V and J ends lost 2 bases and 5 bases respectively, with 19 bases between them. CDR1 is SEHNR, CDR2 FQNEAQ, per germline (reference sequence). This CDR3 is built from 16 residues. CDR3 amino acids: CASSLKGGNPYDEQYF. The CDR3 DNA reads TGTGCCAGCAGCTTAAAAGGAGGGAATCCCTACGACGAGCAGTACTTC.

The chain carries TRBV6-2 or TRBV6-3 and TRBJ2-4; 10 bases fit TRBD1. The CDR3 contains 15 residues. V shed 6 bases and J 3 bases; nucleotides not matched to a gene: 5. Germline V gene data show CDR1 as MNHEY and CDR2 as SVGEGT. CDR3 bases: TGTGCCAGCAGGACAGGGGGCGAGGTCAAAAACATTCAGTACTTC. Amino acid sequence: CASRTGGEVKNIQYF.

The chain links TRBV7-2 to TRBJ1-5; D remains ambiguous. Trimming shortened V by 2 bases and J by 4 bases, and 6 bases separated the two germline ends. The germline gives CDR1 SGHTA, CDR2 FQGNSA. The CDR3 consists of 13 residues. The CDR3 is CASSLQENQPQHF. DNA of the CDR3: TGTGCCAGCAGCTTACAGGAGAATCAGCCCCAGCATTTT.

This clonotype was counted at least ten times. The rearrangement joins TRBV29-1 to TRBJ1-1, with unresolved D. From germline, CDR1 is SQVTM and CDR2 ANQGSEA. The CDR3 is 12 residues long. The germline V and J ends were trimmed by 2 bases and 2 bases, with 6 bases remaining between them. The CDR3 nucleotides read TGCAGCGTTGAATGGGGAAACACTGAAGCTTTCTTT. Protein: CSVEWGNTEAFF.

This clonotype has just a few counts. V and J are TRBV6-5 and TRBJ2-7; D is unresolved. The CDR3 length is 14 residues. With 4 bases removed from V and 4 bases from J, the gap between germline ends came to 14 bases. CDR1 is MNHEY, CDR2 SVGAGI, per germline. CDR3: CASSLRRMEYEQYF. CDR3 sequence (DNA): TGTGCCAGCAGTTTACGAAGGATGGAATACGAGCAGTACTTC.

This sequence joins TRBV6-1 and TRBJ1-2; D perhaps matches TRBD1 (5 bases). CDR3 length equals 16 residues. Trimming cost V 8 bases and J 7 bases, with 26 bases left between them. The germline gives CDR1 MNHNS, CDR2 SASEGT. The CDR3 spells CASHSGGDLSTGGYTF. The CDR3 nucleotides read TGTGCCAGCCACTCGGGGGGGGATCTTTCAACTGGTGGCTACACCTTC.

This clonotype has at least ten counts. This sequence joins TRBV27 and TRBJ2-5; 8 bases match TRBD1. J lost 4 bases, V lost 5 bases, and 9 bases had no gene match. The length of the CDR3 is 15 residues. In germline, CDR1 is MNHEY, CDR2 SMNVEV (reference sequence). CDR3 in amino acids: CASSMHRTGLETQYF. In nucleotides, the CDR3 is TGTGCCAGCAGTATGCACCGGACAGGGCTAGAGACCCAGTACTTC.

This clonotype was seen a handful of times. J is TRBJ2-1 and V is TRBV18; 7 bases map to TRBD2. Unmatched junction bases numbered 10, after V lost 10 bases and J lost 1 base. Germline V gene data show CDR1 as KGHSH and CDR2 as LQKENI. The length of the CDR3 is 15 residues. The chain's CDR3 is CATLRGGISYNEQFF. CDR3 coding DNA: TGTGCCACCCTGAGGGGAGGGATTTCCTACAATGAGCAGTTCTTC.

This clonotype was counted a few times. CDR3 coding DNA: TGTGCCAGCAGCTTATTTGGACAGGGGAGCGAGCAGTACTTC. Translated, it gives CASSLFGQGSEQYF. The gene calls are TRBV7-2 and TRBJ2-7; TRBD1 matches 9 bases. Losses at the gene ends were 2 bases for V and 6 bases for J; bases not matched to a gene: 5. The CDR3 extends over 14 amino acids. Germline CDR1 reads SGHTA; CDR2 reads FQGNSA.

This sequence joins TRBV20-1 and TRBJ1-2, with D perhaps matching TRBD1 (6 bases). The germline V gene has CDR1 DFQATT and CDR2 SNEGSKA (reference sequence). With 0 bases removed from V and 8 bases from J, the gap between germline ends came to 13 bases. CDR3 length: 13 residues. CDR3 loop: CSARDYGGRGYTF. CDR3 sequence (DNA): TGCAGTGCTAGAGATTATGGGGGCAGAGGCTACACCTTC.

The chain joins TRBV7-2 to TRBJ2-5, with 7 bases identical to TRBD2. With V trimmed by 5 bases and J by 7 bases, 10 bases remained unmatched. Looked up from germline, CDR1 is SGHTA and CDR2 is FQGNSA. The CDR3 has 14 amino acids. The CDR3 protein is CASSPYAGESTQYF. The CDR3 nucleotides are TGTGCCAGCAGCCCGTATGCGGGGGAGTCGACCCAGTACTTC.

This chain links TRBV10-3 with TRBJ2-2, with D hard to call. Looked up from germline, CDR1 is ENHRY and CDR2 is SYGVKD. With 1 base removed from V and 4 bases from J, the gap between germline ends came to 7 bases. This CDR3 comprises 14 residues. CDR3 loop: CAISEWPGTGELFF. CDR3 sequence (DNA): TGTGCCATCAGTGAGTGGCCCGGCACCGGGGAGCTGTTTTTT.

This clonotype showed up many times. The chain uses TRBV7-2 and TRBJ2-3; D possibly corresponds to TRBD2 (5 bases). Germline CDR1 reads SGHTA; CDR2 reads FQGNSA. Trimming removed 2 bases from V and 5 bases from J, with 14 bases in between. CDR3 length: 15 residues. The DNA of the CDR3 is TGTGCCAGCAGCTTAAGAGGGTCCCTCGGAGATACGCAGTATTTT. Amino acids: CASSLRGSLGDTQYF.

The gene calls are TRBV9 and TRBJ1-1; D perhaps matches TRBD1 (6 bases). There are 14 residues in the CDR3. Between the trimmed V and J ends, which lost 3 bases and 6 bases, there was a span of 15 bases. Germline CDR1 SGDLS, CDR2 YYNGEE. The CDR3 here is CASSAEPGAAEAFF. CDR3 nucleotides: TGTGCCAGCAGCGCAGAGCCAGGGGCCGCTGAAGCTTTCTTT.

This clonotype has a count of ten or more. The chain carries TRBV20-1 and TRBJ1-4; no reliable D call. The V end lost 3 bases, the J end lost 5 bases, and 13 bases lay between the germline ends. The CDR3 runs 14 residues. Germline CDR1 DFQATT, CDR2 SNEGSKA (reference sequence). CDR3 in DNA: TGCAGTGCTAGTTGGATGCGGAGAAATGAAAAACTGTTTTTT. It encodes CSASWMRRNEKLFF.